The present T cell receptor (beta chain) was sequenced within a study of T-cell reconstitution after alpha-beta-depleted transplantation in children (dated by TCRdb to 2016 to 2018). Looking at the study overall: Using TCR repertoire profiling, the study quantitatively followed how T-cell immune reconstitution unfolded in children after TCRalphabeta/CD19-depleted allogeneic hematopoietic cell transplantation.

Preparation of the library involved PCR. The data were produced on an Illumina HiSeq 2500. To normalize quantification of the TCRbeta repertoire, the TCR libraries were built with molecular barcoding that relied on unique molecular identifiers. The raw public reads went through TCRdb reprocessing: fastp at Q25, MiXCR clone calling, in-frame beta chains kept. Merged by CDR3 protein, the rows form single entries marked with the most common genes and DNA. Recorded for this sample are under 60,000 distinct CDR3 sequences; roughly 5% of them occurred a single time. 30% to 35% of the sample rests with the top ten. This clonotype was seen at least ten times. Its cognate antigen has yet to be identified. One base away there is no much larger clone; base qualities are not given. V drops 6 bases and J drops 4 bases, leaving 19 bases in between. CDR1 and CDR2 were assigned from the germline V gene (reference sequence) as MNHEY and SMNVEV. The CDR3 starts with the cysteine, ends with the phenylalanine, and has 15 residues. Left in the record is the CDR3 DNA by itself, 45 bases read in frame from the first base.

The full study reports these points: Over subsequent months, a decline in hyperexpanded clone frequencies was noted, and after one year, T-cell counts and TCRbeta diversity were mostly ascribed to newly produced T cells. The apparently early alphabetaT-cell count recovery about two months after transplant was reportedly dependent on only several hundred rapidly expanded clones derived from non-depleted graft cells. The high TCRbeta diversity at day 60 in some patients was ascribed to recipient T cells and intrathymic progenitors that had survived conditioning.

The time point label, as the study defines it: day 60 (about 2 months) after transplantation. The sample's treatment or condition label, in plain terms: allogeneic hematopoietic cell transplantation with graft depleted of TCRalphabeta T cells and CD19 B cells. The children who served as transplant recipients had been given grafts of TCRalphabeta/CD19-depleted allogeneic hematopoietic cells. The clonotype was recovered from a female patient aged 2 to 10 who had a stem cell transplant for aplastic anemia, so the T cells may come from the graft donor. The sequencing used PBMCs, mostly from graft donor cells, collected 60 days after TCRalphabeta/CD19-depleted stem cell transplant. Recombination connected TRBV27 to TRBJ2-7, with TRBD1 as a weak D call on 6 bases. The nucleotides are TGTGCCAGCAGCTCCCCAGGGGTTGTAATTTACGAGCAGTACTTC. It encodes CASSSPGVVIYEQYF.